Presented here are 23 T cell receptor beta chains from one specimen sequenced in a study of CD8 T cells in ankylosing spondylitis. Study-wide points: A motif of eight highly homologous TCR beta variants was seen as apparently characteristic of ankylosing spondylitis blood.

TCRdb re-called the 5' RACE reads with MiXCR, one entry per CDR3 protein. The sample records fewer than 500,000 distinct CDR3 sequences, around 24% being singletons. These TCRs' antigens remain unknown. Sequenced sample: blood, either unsorted or a sorted T cell fraction (not recorded which). The receptors stem from a male donor with ankylosing spondylitis.

This chain joins TRBV5-5 and TRBJ2-1; TRBD1 matches 10 bases. Germline CDR1 reads SGHKS; CDR2 reads YYEKEE (reference sequence). This CDR3 comprises 15 residues. Trimming removed 1 base from V and 7 bases from J; junction bases left unmatched: 5. The CDR3 loop is CASSLRGQGNNEQFF. In nucleotides, the CDR3 is TGTGCCAGCAGCTTGAGGGGACAGGGGAATAATGAGCAGTTCTTC.

V usage is TRBV7-9 and J usage is TRBJ1-2; D gene uncertain. This CDR3 is built from 13 residues. Germline loops: CDR1 SEHNR, CDR2 FQNEAQ (reference sequence). Trimming shortened V by 1 base and J by 8 bases, and 11 bases separated the two germline ends. Here the CDR3 DNA reads TGTGCCAGCAGCTTAGGGGGATCTAAGGGCTACACCTTC. It codes for CASSLGGSKGYTF.

In this sample, this clonotype turned up a few times. V gene TRBV12-3 or TRBV12-4 combines with J gene TRBJ2-2; D might be TRBD1 (5 bases). Trimming removed 3 bases at V and 4 bases at J, with 9 bases between. The CDR3 loop spans 14 amino acids. The chain's CDR3 is CASSFTGSTGELFF. CDR3 nucleotides: TGTGCCAGCAGTTTTACAGGCAGCACCGGGGAGCTGTTTTTT.

V usage is TRBV10-3 and J usage is TRBJ1-2; weak D call: TRBD1 (5 bases). The length of the CDR3 is 14 residues. Looked up from germline, CDR1 is ENHRY and CDR2 is SYGVKD. V gave up 2 bases and J gave up 3 bases, with 10 bases separating them. The CDR3 sequence is CAISEPGLHYGYTF. In nucleotides, the CDR3 is TGTGCCATCAGTGAGCCGGGACTTCACTATGGCTACACCTTC.

The chain has TRBV10-3 and TRBJ2-3; TRBD2 aligns across 12 bases. Germline assignment: CDR1 ENHRY and CDR2 SYGVKD. V shed 2 bases, J shed 4 bases, and the junction held 7 bases outside the gene matches. The CDR3 has 17 residues. The CDR3 region is CAISERASGRAADTQYF. CDR3 sequence (DNA): TGTGCCATCAGTGAGAGGGCTAGCGGGAGGGCGGCAGATACGCAGTATTTT.

This clonotype was seen repeatedly, ten times or more. The chain couples TRBV12-3 or TRBV12-4 to TRBJ2-1; unclear D gene. This CDR3 has 12 amino acids. Between the trimmed V and J ends, which lost 5 bases and 8 bases, there was a span of 10 bases. The CDR3 region is CASSPTGYEQFF. The CDR3 DNA reads TGTGCCAGCAGTCCGACGGGTTATGAGCAGTTCTTC.

The CDR3 here is CASAQGRADTQYF. In DNA form, the CDR3 reads TGTGCCAGCGCTCAGGGAAGGGCAGATACGCAGTATTTT. The chain carries TRBV7-3 and TRBJ2-3, with D tentatively TRBD1 (5 bases). CDR3 length: 13 residues. In germline, CDR1 is SGHTA, CDR2 FQGTGA. V was shortened by 8 bases and J by 4 bases, with 13 bases between the two germline ends.

This clonotype turned up a few times. One end of the junction fails to match germline, which may point to a read error. The chain couples TRBV5-6 to TRBJ2-7, with D possibly matching TRBD1 (7 bases). Germline-derived CDR1 and CDR2 are SGHDT and YYEEEE. The CDR3 spans 11 residues. The CDR3 nucleotides are TGTGCCAGCAGCGTTCCGGGACAGCGGGACTTC. Translation gives CASSVPGQRDF.

The CDR3 loop is CASRPDRVNEQFF. The CDR3 DNA reads as TGTGCCAGCAGACCGGACAGGGTAAATGAGCAGTTCTTC. The gene calls are TRBV6-1 and TRBJ2-1; 8 bases are a match to TRBD1. CDR1 is MNHNS and CDR2 is SASEGT in the germline V gene. Trimming cost V 6 bases and J 7 bases; bases outside gene matches: 5. This CDR3 is built from 13 residues.

This clonotype was seen a few times. V is TRBV12-3 or TRBV12-4 and J is TRBJ2-1; TRBD2 is a possible D gene (6 bases). The CDR3 covers 17 residues. Trimming stripped 4 bases from V and 6 bases from J, with 22 bases between. The CDR3 region is CASSSTAGPRGINEQFF. CDR3 DNA: TGTGCCAGCAGTTCGACTGCGGGCCCCCGGGGGATCAATGAGCAGTTCTTC.

This clonotype has a count of ten or more. V is TRBV6-1 and J is TRBJ2-1; no clear D. The CDR3 covers 15 residues. Per the germline V gene, CDR1 is MNHNS and CDR2 is SASEGT. Between the trimmed V and J ends, which lost 5 bases and 0 bases, there was a span of 11 bases. The CDR3 nucleotides read TGTGCCAGCAGTATAGACCAAATCTCCTACAATGAGCAGTTCTTC. It yields the protein CASSIDQISYNEQFF.

The chain is built from TRBV9 and TRBJ2-3, with no clear D. The CDR3 contains 14 residues. The V gene lost 0 bases and the J gene lost 2 bases, with 7 bases spanning the gap. The V gene's germline CDR1 is SGDLS and CDR2 YYNGEE. CDR3 sequence: CASSVAAATDTQYF. The CDR3 nucleotides are TGTGCCAGCAGCGTAGCGGCAGCCACAGATACGCAGTATTTT.

The V and J genes are TRBV20-1 and TRBJ2-7; TRBD2 matches 7 bases. The junction had 14 bases not matched to a gene; V was cut back by 5 bases and J by 4 bases. CDR3 length equals 15 residues. Germline values: CDR1 DFQATT, CDR2 SNEGSKA (reference sequence). The CDR3 DNA follows: TGCAGTGCTGCGCCTCCTGGCGGGAGTAGTTACGAGCAGTACTTC. Translated, it gives CSAAPPGGSSYEQYF.

This clonotype occurred many times. This chain joins TRBV14 and TRBJ2-1; D unclear. The CDR3 length is 14 residues. Germline values: CDR1 SGHDN, CDR2 FVKESK. The ends were cut back, 1 base at V and 9 bases at J, with 13 bases in the middle. The CDR3 region is CASSQAILFGEQFF. The CDR3 DNA follows: TGTGCCAGCAGCCAAGCCATACTTTTCGGTGAGCAGTTCTTC.

This clonotype has a handful of counts. J is TRBJ2-7 and V is TRBV7-2; D tentatively fits TRBD1 or TRBD2 (7 bases each). The CDR3 has 15 amino acids. Looked up from germline, CDR1 is SGHTA and CDR2 is FQGNSA. Trimming took off 5 bases at V and 4 bases at J, with 18 bases between the two ends. CDR3 residues: CASSAPQGGPYEQYF. The CDR3 nucleotides read TGTGCCAGCAGCGCACCTCAGGGGGGGCCGTACGAGCAGTACTTC. The variable domain in full, completed from reference TRBV7-2 and TRBJ2-7, reads GAGVSQSPSNKVTEKGKDVELRCDPISGHTALYWYRQSLGQGLEFLIYFQGNSAPDKSGLPSDRFSAERTGGSVSTLTIQRTQQEDSAVYLCASSAPQGGPYEQYFGPGTRLTVT.

As DNA, the CDR3 is TGTGCCAGCAGCCTTTCAGGGGGCCCGGGGTACGAGCAGTACTTC. Translating gives CASSLSGGPGYEQYF. The chain links TRBV2 to TRBJ2-7, with TRBD1 identical over 8 bases. Germline trimming cut 6 bases from V and 4 bases from J; bases unmatched to any gene: 11. Per the germline V gene, CDR1 is SNHLY and CDR2 is FYNNEI. The CDR3 has 15 residues.

The V gene is TRBV27, the J gene TRBJ2-7, with TRBD1 identical over 9 bases. CDR1 MNHEY and CDR2 SMNVEV come from the germline V gene (reference sequence). This CDR3 region has 13 residues. The V segment lost 6 bases and the J segment 6 bases; nucleotides outside the gene matches: 6. Written as DNA, the CDR3 is TGTGCCAGCAGCGGGGACAGGGTTGGCGAGCAGTACTTC. It specifies CASSGDRVGEQYF.

The table lists this clonotype with a few counts. This sequence joins TRBV6-1 and TRBJ2-7; D call uncertain. The CDR3 covers 14 residues. Germline CDR1 reads MNHNS; CDR2 reads SASEGT. V was trimmed by 1 base and J by 0 bases, leaving 7 bases between them. As DNA, the CDR3 is TGTGCCAGCAGTGAAGGAATTCACTCCTACGAGCAGTACTTC. Translation gives CASSEGIHSYEQYF.

This chain connects TRBV12-5 to TRBJ2-1, with D unresolved. CDR1 LGHNT and CDR2 FRNRAP come from the germline V gene. Trimming took 1 base from V and 6 from J, leaving 16 bases between them. The CDR3 contains 16 residues. Here the CDR3 reads CASGLDRRPLGNEQFF. CDR3 bases: TGTGCTAGTGGTTTGGACCGGAGACCCCTCGGCAATGAGCAGTTCTTC.

This chain links TRBV3-1 with TRBJ2-1; 9 bases map to TRBD2. CDR3 length: 15 amino acids. CDR1 is LGHDT and CDR2 is YNNKEL in the germline V gene (reference sequence). V lost 1 base to trimming and J lost 4 bases; unmatched junction nucleotides: 2. The CDR3 DNA follows: TGTGCCAGCAGCCAAGCGCTAGCGGGGTACAATGAGCAGTTCTTC. It specifies CASSQALAGYNEQFF.

The chain combines TRBV6-1 with TRBJ2-1, with 7 bases matching TRBD2. The V and J ends lost 3 bases and 9 bases, in that order; junction bases with no gene match: 5. CDR1 and CDR2 from the germline V gene are MNHNS and SASEGT. The CDR3 totals 13 residues. In nucleotides, the CDR3 is TGTGCCAGCAGTGAGCCGGGACTATTTGAGCAGTTCTTC. Its translation is CASSEPGLFEQFF.

V usage is TRBV4-1 and J usage is TRBJ1-1; possibly TRBD1 for D (5 bases). CDR3 length equals 15 residues. V was shortened by 1 base and J by 4 bases, with 13 bases between the two germline ends. CDR1 and CDR2 from the germline V gene are MGHRA and YSYEKL. CDR3: CASSQVPQAGTEAFF. The CDR3 region has the DNA TGCGCCAGCAGCCAAGTACCACAGGCGGGCACTGAAGCTTTCTTT.

The rearrangement uses TRBV20-1 and TRBJ2-2, with a weak D call TRBD1 (5 bases). V was shortened by 5 bases and J by 3 bases, with 7 bases between the two germline ends. The CDR3 is 12 residues long. Germline assignment: CDR1 DFQATT and CDR2 SNEGSKA (reference sequence). CDR3 region: CSASTDTGELFF. The CDR3 nucleotides are TGCAGTGCTTCGACAGACACCGGGGAGCTGTTTTTT.